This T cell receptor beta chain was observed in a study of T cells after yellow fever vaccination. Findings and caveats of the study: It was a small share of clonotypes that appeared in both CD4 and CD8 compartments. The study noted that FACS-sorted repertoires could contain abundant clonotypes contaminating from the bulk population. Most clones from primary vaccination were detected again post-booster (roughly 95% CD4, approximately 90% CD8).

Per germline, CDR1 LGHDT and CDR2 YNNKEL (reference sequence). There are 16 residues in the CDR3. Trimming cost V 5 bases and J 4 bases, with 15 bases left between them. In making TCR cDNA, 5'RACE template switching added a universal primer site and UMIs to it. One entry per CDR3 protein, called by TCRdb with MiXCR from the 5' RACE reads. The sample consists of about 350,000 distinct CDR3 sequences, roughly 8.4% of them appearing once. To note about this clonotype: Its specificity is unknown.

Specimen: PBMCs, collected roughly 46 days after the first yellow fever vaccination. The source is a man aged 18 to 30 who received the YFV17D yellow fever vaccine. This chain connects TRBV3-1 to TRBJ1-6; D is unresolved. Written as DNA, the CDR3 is TGTGCCAGCAGCGAAGGACGGATGATTTATAATTCACCCCTCCACTTT. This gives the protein CASSEGRMIYNSPLHF.